These 12 T cell receptor beta chains came from one sample sequenced in a study of blood T cell repertoires in COVID-19. Some clones are missing from TCRdb's copy, which holds only in-frame ones; the method was immunoSEQ multiplex PCR. The sample includes approximately 440,000 clones, about 90% of them seen just once. Sequenced sample: PBMCs or T cells enriched from blood (not recorded which). Source of these receptors: a man in his late teens or twenties who had recovered from COVID-19.

The gene calls are TRBV4-1 and TRBJ1-2; 7 positions match TRBD1. V dropped 2 bases and J dropped 4; count of bases not matched to a gene: 1. CDR3 length: 13 amino acids. Germline loops: CDR1 MGHRA, CDR2 YSYEKL. In nucleotides, the CDR3 is TGCGCCAGCAGCCAACGGACAGGCTATGGCTACACCTTC. Translated, it gives CASSQRTGYGYTF.

CDR3 amino acids: CASSLTRAGETQYF. CDR3 sequence (DNA): TGCGCCAGCAGCCTCACACGGGCAGGGGAGACCCAGTACTTC. The rearrangement joins TRBV5-1 to TRBJ2-5, with D possibly being TRBD1 (5 bases). The ends were cut back, 4 bases at V and 5 bases at J, with 15 bases in the middle. The CDR3 spans 14 residues. Germline V lookup: CDR1 SGHRS, CDR2 YFSETQ. The complete variable domain, with remaining parts taken from reference TRBV5-1 and TRBJ2-5, reads KAGVTQTPRYLIKTRGQQVTLSCSPISGHRSVSWYQQTPGQGLQFLFEYFSETQRNKGNFPGRFSGRQFSNSRSEMNVSTLELGDSALYLCASSLTRAGETQYFGPGTRLLVL.

The chain combines TRBV27 with TRBJ2-1; the D gene is possibly TRBD2 (6 bases). The germline gives CDR1 MNHEY, CDR2 SMNVEV (reference sequence). The V gene lost 5 bases and the J gene lost 0 bases, with 14 bases spanning the gap. The CDR3 extends over 16 amino acids. CDR3 bases: TGTGCCAGCAGTAGCCCCTGGGGGGACTCCTACAATGAGCAGTTCTTC. It yields the protein CASSSPWGDSYNEQFF.

Of note for this clone: Additional DNA sequences in this sample encode the identical CDR3. This rearrangement joins TRBV5-1 to TRBJ1-4; 7 nucleotides match TRBD1. Germline V CDR1 and CDR2: SGHRS, YFSETQ. J lost 0 bases, V lost 0 bases, and 2 bases had no gene match. The CDR3 is 16 residues long. As DNA, the CDR3 is TGCGCCAGCAGCTTGGGAGACAGGGCAACTAATGAAAAACTGTTTTTT. Its protein is CASSLGDRATNEKLFF.

CDR3: CAIRKQGAGNTEAFF. The DNA for the CDR3 is TGTGCCATCAGAAAACAGGGGGCTGGGAACACTGAAGCTTTCTTT. V usage is TRBV10-3 and J usage is TRBJ1-1; 9 bases align to TRBD1. V was clipped by 6 bases and J by 1 base; unmatched bases: 6. Germline CDR1 ENHRY, CDR2 SYGVKD. The CDR3 totals 15 residues.

The sample holds a few counts of this clone. The chain uses TRBV9 and TRBJ2-1, with 9 bases that match TRBD2. Germline lookup yields CDR1 SGDLS and CDR2 YYNGEE. This CDR3 has 18 residues. J was trimmed by 5 bases and V by 0 bases; bases with no gene match: 12. The CDR3 DNA reads TGTGCCAGCAGCGTAGCAAGTACCGCGTCTAGCGGGAACAATGAGCAGTTCTTC. It yields the protein CASSVASTASSGNNEQFF.

The genes are TRBV7-3 and TRBJ2-3, with D possibly being TRBD2 (5 bases). V was trimmed by 1 base and J by 2 bases, leaving 10 bases between them. The germline V gene encodes CDR1 SGHTA and CDR2 FQGTGA. This CDR3 has 15 amino acids. Written as DNA, the CDR3 is TGTGCCAGCAGCTTAAGGCCCGGGGACACAGATACGCAGTATTTT. Translation: CASSLRPGDTDTQYF. Looking up the rest from reference TRBV7-3 and TRBJ2-3 gives the full variable domain: GAGVSQTPSNKVTEKGKYVELRCDPISGHTALYWYRQSLGQGPEFLIYFQGTGAADDSGLPNDRFFAVRPEGSVSTLKIQRTERGDSAVYLCASSLRPGDTDTQYFGPGTRLTVL.

The chain joins TRBV2 to TRBJ2-2; tentatively, D is TRBD1 (5 bases). In germline, CDR1 is SNHLY, CDR2 FYNNEI. This CDR3 is 13 amino acids long. V lost 6 bases and J lost 3, with 8 bases in between. DNA for the CDR3: TGTGCCAGCAGCCGGACATACACCGGGGAGCTGTTTTTT. It specifies CASSRTYTGELFF.

J is TRBJ2-1 and V is TRBV10-3, with 9 bases that match TRBD2. The J segment lost 6 bases and the V segment lost 4 bases, leaving 13 bases of the junction unmatched. This CDR3 has 17 residues. Germline assignment: CDR1 ENHRY and CDR2 SYGVKD. CDR3: CAISAHLLREGGNEQFF. In DNA, the CDR3 is TGTGCCATCAGTGCCCACTTACTGCGGGAGGGTGGCAATGAGCAGTTCTTC.

This clone was found once. The chain carries TRBV28 and TRBJ2-3, with D possibly TRBD2 on 6 matching bases. Germline CDR1 reads MDHEN; CDR2 reads SYDVKM. Trimming took off 8 bases at V and 2 bases at J, with 8 bases between the two ends. The CDR3 is made up of 12 amino acids. The CDR3 DNA reads as TGTGCCAGCGGAGGGGCCACAGATACGCAGTATTTT. Its translation: CASGGATDTQYF. Full variable domain (remainder filled in from reference TRBV28 and TRBJ2-3): DVKVTQSSRYLVKRTGEKVFLECVQDMDHENMFWYRQDPGLGLRLIYFSYDVKMKEKGDIPEGYSVSREKKERFSLILESASTNQTSMYLCASGGATDTQYFGPGTRLTVL.

This sequence joins TRBV3-1 (or the pseudogene TRBV3-2) and TRBJ1-1; perhaps TRBD1 as D (5 bases). The V end lost 1 base, the J end lost 1 base, and 10 bases lay between the germline ends. Germline loops: CDR1 LGHDT, CDR2 YNNKEL (reference sequence). The CDR3 has 15 residues. Here the CDR3 reads CASSQVAGGNTEAFF. As DNA, the CDR3 is TGTGCCAGCAGCCAAGTTGCGGGGGGGAACACTGAAGCTTTCTTT.

The chain is built from TRBV4-1 and TRBJ1-1; the D gene is possibly TRBD1 (5 bases). V shed 0 bases and J shed 0 bases, with 17 bases lying between them. There are 18 residues in the CDR3. Germline V CDR1 and CDR2: MGHRA, YSYEKL. This CDR3 reads CASSQDRLNRRVNTEAFF. CDR3 nucleotide sequence: TGCGCCAGCAGCCAAGATCGTCTTAACAGGAGGGTGAACACTGAAGCTTTCTTT.